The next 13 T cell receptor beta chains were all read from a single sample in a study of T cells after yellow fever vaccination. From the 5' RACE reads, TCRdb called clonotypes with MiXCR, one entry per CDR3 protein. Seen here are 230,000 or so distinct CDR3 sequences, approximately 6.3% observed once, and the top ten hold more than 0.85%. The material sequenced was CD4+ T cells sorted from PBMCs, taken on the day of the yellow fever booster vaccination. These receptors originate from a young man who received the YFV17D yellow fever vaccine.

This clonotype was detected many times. Here the CDR3 reads CSARETSGNEDTQYF. The CDR3, as DNA: TGCAGTGCTAGGGAGACTAGCGGGAACGAAGATACGCAGTATTTT. V gene TRBV20-1 combines with J gene TRBJ2-3; 11 nucleotides line up with TRBD2. This CDR3 has 15 amino acids. V was clipped by 3 bases and J by 5 bases; unmatched bases: 7. Germline V lookup: CDR1 DFQATT, CDR2 SNEGSKA (reference sequence).

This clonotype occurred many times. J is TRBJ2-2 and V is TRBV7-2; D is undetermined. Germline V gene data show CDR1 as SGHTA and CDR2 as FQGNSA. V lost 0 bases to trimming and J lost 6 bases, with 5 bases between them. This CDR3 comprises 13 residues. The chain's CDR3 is CASSLAPPGELFF. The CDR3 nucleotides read TGTGCCAGCAGCTTAGCACCACCCGGGGAGCTGTTTTTT.

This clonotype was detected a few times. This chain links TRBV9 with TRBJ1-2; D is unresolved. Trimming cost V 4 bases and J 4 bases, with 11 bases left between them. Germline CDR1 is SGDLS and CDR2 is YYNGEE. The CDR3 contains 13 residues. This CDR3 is CASSPRVGYGYTF. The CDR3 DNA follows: TGTGCCAGCAGCCCCCGGGTGGGCTATGGCTACACCTTC.

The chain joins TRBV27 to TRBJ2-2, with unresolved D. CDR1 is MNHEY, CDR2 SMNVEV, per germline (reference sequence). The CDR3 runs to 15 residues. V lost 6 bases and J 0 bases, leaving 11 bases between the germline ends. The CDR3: CASRPHQANTGELFF. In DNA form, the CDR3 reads TGTGCCAGCAGACCACACCAAGCGAACACCGGGGAGCTGTTTTTT.

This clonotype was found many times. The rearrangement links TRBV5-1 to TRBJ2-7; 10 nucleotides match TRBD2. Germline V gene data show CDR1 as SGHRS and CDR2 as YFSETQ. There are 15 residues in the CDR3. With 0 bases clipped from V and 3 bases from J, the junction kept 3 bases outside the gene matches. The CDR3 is CASSLESSGSYEQYF. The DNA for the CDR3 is TGCGCCAGCAGCTTGGAATCTAGCGGGAGCTACGAGCAGTACTTC.

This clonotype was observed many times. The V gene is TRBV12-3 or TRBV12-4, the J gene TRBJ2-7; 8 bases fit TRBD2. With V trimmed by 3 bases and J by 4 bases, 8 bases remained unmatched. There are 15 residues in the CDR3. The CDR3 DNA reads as TGTGCCAGCAGTTTCGGGGGGGCTGGAAATTACGAGCAGTACTTC. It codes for CASSFGGAGNYEQYF.

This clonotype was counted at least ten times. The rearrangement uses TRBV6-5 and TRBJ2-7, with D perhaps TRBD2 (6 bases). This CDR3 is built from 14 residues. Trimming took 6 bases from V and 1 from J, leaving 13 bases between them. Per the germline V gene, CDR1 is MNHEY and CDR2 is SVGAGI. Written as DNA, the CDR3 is TGTGCCAGCAGACGTAGCGGACCTTCCTACGAGCAGTACTTC. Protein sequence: CASRRSGPSYEQYF.

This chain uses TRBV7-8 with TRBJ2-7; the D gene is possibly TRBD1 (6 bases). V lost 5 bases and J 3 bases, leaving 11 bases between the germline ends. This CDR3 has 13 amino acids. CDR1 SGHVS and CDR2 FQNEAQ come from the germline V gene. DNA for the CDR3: TGTGCCAGCAGCAAAGGACAGTTCTACGAGCAGTACTTC. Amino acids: CASSKGQFYEQYF.

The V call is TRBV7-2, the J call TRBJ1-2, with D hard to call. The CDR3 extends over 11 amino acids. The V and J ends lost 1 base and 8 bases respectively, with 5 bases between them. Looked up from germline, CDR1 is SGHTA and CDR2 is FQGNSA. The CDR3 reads CASSLVNGYTF. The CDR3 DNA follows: TGTGCCAGCAGCTTAGTGAACGGCTACACCTTC.

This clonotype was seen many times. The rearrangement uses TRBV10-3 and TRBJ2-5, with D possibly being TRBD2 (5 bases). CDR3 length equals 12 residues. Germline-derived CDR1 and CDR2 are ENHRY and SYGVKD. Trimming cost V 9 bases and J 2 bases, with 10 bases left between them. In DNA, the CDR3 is TGTGCCATAGCCCCGGGACAAGAGACCCAGTACTTC. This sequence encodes CAIAPGQETQYF.

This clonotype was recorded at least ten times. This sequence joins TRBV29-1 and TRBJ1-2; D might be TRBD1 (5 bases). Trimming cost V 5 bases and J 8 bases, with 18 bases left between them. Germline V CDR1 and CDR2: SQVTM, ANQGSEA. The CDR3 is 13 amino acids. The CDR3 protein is CSVNMGQGEGYTF. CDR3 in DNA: TGCAGCGTTAATATGGGGCAGGGTGAAGGCTACACCTTC.

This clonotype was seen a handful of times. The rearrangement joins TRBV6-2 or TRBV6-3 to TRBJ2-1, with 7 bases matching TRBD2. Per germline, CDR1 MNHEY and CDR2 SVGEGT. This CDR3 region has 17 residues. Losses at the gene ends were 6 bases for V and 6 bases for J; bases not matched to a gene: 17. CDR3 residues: CASRTPREAVSPNEQFF. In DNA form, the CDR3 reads TGTGCCAGCAGAACCCCTCGGGAGGCCGTCTCCCCCAATGAGCAGTTCTTC.

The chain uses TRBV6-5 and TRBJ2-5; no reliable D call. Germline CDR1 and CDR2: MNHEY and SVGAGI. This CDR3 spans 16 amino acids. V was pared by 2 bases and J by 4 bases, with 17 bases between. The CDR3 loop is CASSYPERSWGETQYF. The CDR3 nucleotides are TGTGCCAGCAGTTACCCCGAGCGTTCGTGGGGAGAGACCCAGTACTTC.